Included here is one TCR beta chain sequence, with context. Per the study methods: The authors estimated nucleated cell counts from reference gene primer amplification. Method: immunoSEQ multiplex PCR; TCRdb's copy keeps in-frame clones and lacks some. Clone size and V and J calls were adopted from that table, with D and trimming inferred from the DNA. The table has 150,000 to 200,000 clones, roughly 76% seen once. The data belong to a study of blood T cell repertoires in COVID-19. Seattle patient enrollment occurred during active infection, with longitudinal follow-up thereafter. CDR3 size: 13 residues. Germline CDR1 MNHNY, CDR2 SVGAGI (reference sequence). V was pared by 5 bases and J by 1 base, with 9 bases between.

The rearrangement joins TRBV6-6 to TRBJ2-7, with a weak D call TRBD2 (6 bases). Input material: peripheral blood. This sequence was found in a woman aged 80 or over with COVID-19, enrolled during active disease. As DNA, the CDR3 is TGTGCCAGCAGTCGGGGACTTTCCTACGAGCAGTACTTC. It codes for CASSRGLSYEQYF.